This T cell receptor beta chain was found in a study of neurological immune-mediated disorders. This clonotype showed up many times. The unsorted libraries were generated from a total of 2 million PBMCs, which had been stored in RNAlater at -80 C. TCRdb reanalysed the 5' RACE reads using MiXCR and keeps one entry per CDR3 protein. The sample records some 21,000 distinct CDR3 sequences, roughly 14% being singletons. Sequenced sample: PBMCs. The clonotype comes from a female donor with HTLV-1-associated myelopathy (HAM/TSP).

In DNA, the CDR3 is TGCGCCAGCAGCCCAGGGACAGATACGCAGTATTTT. It translates to CASSPGTDTQYF. The chain has TRBV5-1 and TRBJ2-3; D is possibly TRBD1 (5 bases). The CDR3 runs to 12 residues. Germline lookup yields CDR1 SGHRS and CDR2 YFSETQ. Between the trimmed V and J ends, which lost 4 bases and 3 bases, there was a span of 6 bases.